These 16 T cell receptor beta chains came from one sample sequenced in a study of cytomegalovirus exposure and HLA in healthy donors. The PCR used 60 Vbeta and 13 Jbeta primers. Assay: immunoSEQ multiplex PCR; the TCRdb copy retains only in-frame clones and omits some. Of 160,000 or so clones listed, 78% were seen once; the top ten hold roughly 6.4%. The sequencing sample was made of PBMCs. These receptors were taken from a woman between 35 and 50 years old in good health and CMV-seropositive.

V and J are TRBV28 and TRBJ1-5; D gene unclear. Trimming cost V 3 bases and J 1 base, with 16 bases left between them. Germline V gene sequence: CDR1 MDHEN, CDR2 SYDVKM. The CDR3 runs to 17 residues. The CDR3 sequence is CASSFNSLIPSNQPQHF. CDR3 coding DNA: TGTGCCAGCAGTTTTAACAGTTTAATTCCGAGCAATCAGCCCCAGCATTTT.

The gene calls are TRBV7-3 and TRBJ1-1; possible D gene TRBD1, 5 bases. Germline assignment: CDR1 SGHTA and CDR2 FQGTGA. V was trimmed by 1 base and J by 7 bases, leaving 10 bases between them. The CDR3 has 13 residues. The CDR3 protein is CASSLKPDSEAFF. The CDR3 nucleotides read TGTGCCAGCAGCTTAAAGCCAGACAGTGAAGCTTTCTTT.

This clone occurred a few times. V and J are TRBV7-9 and TRBJ1-1, with a possible D match to TRBD1 (6 bases). The germline V gene has CDR1 SEHNR and CDR2 FQNEAQ (reference sequence). The length of the CDR3 is 14 residues. Trimming took off 2 bases at V and 3 bases at J, with 10 bases between the two ends. The CDR3 DNA reads TGTGCCAGCAGCTTAAGGGACATGGACACTGAAGCTTTCTTT. This sequence encodes CASSLRDMDTEAFF.

This clone was seen a handful of times. This rearrangement joins TRBV5-1 to TRBJ1-4; TRBD1 matches at 9 bases. J lost 0 bases, V lost 7 bases, and 10 bases had no gene match. The germline CDR1 and CDR2 sequences are SGHRS and YFSETQ. The CDR3 has 17 amino acids. This chain's CDR3 is CASRVGTGRTTNEKLFF. CDR3 coding DNA: TGCGCCAGCCGCGTAGGGACAGGGAGAACAACTAATGAAAAACTGTTTTTT.

The chain carries TRBV10-3 and TRBJ2-5; 7 bases agree with TRBD2. Trimming cost V 11 bases and J 1 base; bases outside gene matches: 13. This CDR3 contains 15 residues. CDR1 and CDR2 (germline): ENHRY, SYGVKD. The CDR3 is CAPWQGPGGQETQYF. The CDR3 nucleotides read TGTGCCCCCTGGCAGGGCCCGGGAGGCCAAGAGACCCAGTACTTC.

The gene calls are TRBV7-2 and TRBJ1-5, with D maybe TRBD1 (5 bases). This CDR3 has 17 amino acids. From germline, CDR1 is SGHTA and CDR2 FQGNSA. Trimming removed 2 bases from V and 0 bases from J, with 14 bases in between. DNA for the CDR3: TGTGCCAGCAGCTTAACGCTGGGGGGTTATAGCAATCAGCCCCAGCATTTT. This translates into CASSLTLGGYSNQPQHF.

This chain links TRBV7-2 with TRBJ2-2, with a tentative D call TRBD2 (6 bases). The CDR3 loop spans 17 amino acids. Germline assignment: CDR1 SGHTA and CDR2 FQGNSA. V shed 1 base and J shed 3 bases, with 15 bases lying between them. The CDR3 region has the DNA TGTGCCAGCAGCTTAGATGGGCGGGGCTTTTACACCGGGGAGCTGTTTTTT. Amino acids: CASSLDGRGFYTGELFF.

A note on this clone: The same CDR3 is also encoded by other DNA sequences in this sample. This chain connects TRBV5-1 to TRBJ2-3; TRBD1 matches 7 bases. This CDR3 has 14 residues. The germline CDR1 and CDR2 sequences are SGHRS and YFSETQ. Trimming took 2 bases from V and 5 from J; bases not matched to a gene: 5. The CDR3 reads CASSLGQGEDTQYF. CDR3 in DNA: TGCGCCAGCAGCTTAGGCCAGGGGGAAGATACGCAGTATTTT.

This CDR3 is CASAPGAYEQYF. CDR3 DNA: TGTGCCAGTGCCCCCGGGGCCTACGAGCAGTACTTC. The chain combines TRBV14 with TRBJ2-7; D may be TRBD2 (5 bases). CDR1 is SGHDN and CDR2 is FVKESK in the germline V gene. The CDR3 covers 12 residues. V shed 9 bases and J shed 2 bases, with 11 bases lying between them. The full variable domain, in which reference TRBV14 and TRBJ2-7 provide the parts outside the CDR3, is EAGVTQFPSHSVIEKGQTVTLRCDPISGHDNLYWYRRVMGKEIKFLLHFVKESKQDESGMPNNRFLAERTGGTYSTLKVQPAELEDSGVYFCASAPGAYEQYFGPGTRLTVT.

This chain connects TRBV7-2 to TRBJ1-5; 7 positions agree with TRBD1. The CDR3 has 15 amino acids. CDR1 and CDR2 from the germline V gene are SGHTA and FQGNSA. The ends lost 5 bases at V and 2 bases at J; junction bases unmatched: 6. CDR3 amino acids: CASSPRQGGNQPQHF. CDR3 coding DNA: TGTGCCAGCAGCCCCCGACAGGGTGGCAATCAGCCCCAGCATTTT.

In the case of this clone: Sequence at one end of the junction differs from germline and may be a read error. The V call is TRBV27, the J call TRBJ2-6, with TRBD1 matching over 7 bases. From germline, CDR1 is MNHEY and CDR2 SMNVEV (reference sequence). The length of the CDR3 is 16 residues. CDR3 protein: CASNLRGPGGANGLTF. The CDR3 region has the DNA TGTGCCAGCAATTTGAGGGGGCCTGGTGGGGCCAACGGCCTGACTTTC.

This chain connects TRBV9 to TRBJ2-3, with D uncertain. V was shortened by 1 base and J by 2 bases, with 14 bases between the two germline ends. In germline, CDR1 is SGDLS, CDR2 YYNGEE. CDR3 size: 16 residues. CDR3 loop: CASSVFPAAHTDTQYF. The CDR3 nucleotides are TGTGCCAGCAGCGTATTCCCCGCGGCTCACACAGATACGCAGTATTTT.

The rearrangement links TRBV7-8 to TRBJ1-2; tentative D call: TRBD1 (5 bases). Germline values: CDR1 SGHVS, CDR2 FQNEAQ. The ends were cut back, 3 bases at V and 6 bases at J, with 20 bases in the middle. This CDR3 comprises 16 residues. Here the CDR3 DNA reads TGTGCCAGCAGCTTGGTGGGGCAGTCTCTAGGGGATGGCTACACCTTC. Translation: CASSLVGQSLGDGYTF.

In its sample, this clone was seen once. The gene calls are TRBV2 and TRBJ2-1; TRBD1 matches at 7 bases. The V segment lost 8 bases and the J segment 9 bases; nucleotides outside the gene matches: 16. CDR1 and CDR2 from the germline V gene are SNHLY and FYNNEI. The CDR3 extends over 15 amino acids. This CDR3 reads CASYNRDSAAPEQFF. The CDR3, as DNA: TGTGCCAGCTACAACCGGGACAGTGCTGCGCCTGAGCAGTTCTTC.

The chain carries TRBV6-5 and TRBJ1-1; D might be TRBD1 (5 bases). The CDR3 loop spans 15 amino acids. Trimming pared 3 bases from V and 1 base from J, leaving 12 bases between. Germline V gene sequence: CDR1 MNHEY, CDR2 SVGAGI. This CDR3 is CASSYAGVRNTEAFF. In nucleotides, the CDR3 is TGTGCCAGCAGTTATGCGGGGGTTCGGAACACTGAAGCTTTCTTT.

The J gene is TRBJ1-6, the V gene TRBV6-6; D gene uncertain. The CDR3 runs 15 residues. V lost 2 bases and J lost 1, with 6 bases in between. Germline loops: CDR1 MNHNY, CDR2 SVGAGI (reference sequence). CDR3 coding DNA: TGTGCCAGCAGTTACGAGGCTTCCTATAATTCACCCCTCCACTTT. Its translation is CASSYEASYNSPLHF.